The 14 T cell receptor beta chains given below trace back to one sample, sequenced in a study of blood T cells in healthy people across ages (dated by TCRdb to the mid-2010s). Library generation was performed with 5' RACE. The instrument was an Illumina HiSeq 2500. The second PCR ran for roughly 7 to 11 cycles and used a J-beta primer mix along with a sample-barcoded 5' primer. TCRdb reran the public reads through fastp at Q25 and MiXCR, keeping productive beta chains. When rows share a CDR3 protein, they turn into one entry using the most common DNA and genes. The table for this sample lists 600,000 to 850,000 distinct CDR3 sequences; 20% to 30% of them were counted only once. The ten biggest clones cover 9% to 9.5% of the sample. These records were also assigned to another study, of T cells of mothers and their children.

Specimen: blood. These TCRs come from a boy younger than 18 in good health.

This clonotype was detected only a few times. The V and J genes are TRBV4-2 and TRBJ1-1; TRBD1 might be the D (5 bases). Trimming removed 0 bases from V and 12 bases from J, with 14 bases in between. CDR1 and CDR2 (germline): LGHNA, YNFKEQ. This CDR3 has 13 amino acids. DNA of the CDR3: TGTGCCAGCAGCCAAGATCGGGGCAGGGAATCTTTCTTT. Its translation is CASSQDRGRESFF.

The chain is built from TRBV20-1 and TRBJ2-7; TRBD2 agrees at 9 bases. Germline CDR1 is DFQATT and CDR2 is SNEGSKA (reference sequence). V lost 3 bases and J lost 2; bases outside the gene matches: 5. The CDR3 contains 14 residues. This CDR3 reads CSASYSGSPYEQYF. The CDR3 DNA sequence: TGCAGTGCTAGTTATAGCGGGAGTCCCTACGAGCAGTACTTC.

The CDR3 spells CASSTSTSGSTDTQYF. In nucleotides, the CDR3 is TGTGCCAGCAGCACGTCGACTAGCGGGAGCACAGATACGCAGTATTTT. The rearrangement uses TRBV7-3 and TRBJ2-3; 10 positions agree with TRBD2. This CDR3 spans 16 amino acids. V shed 5 bases and J 0 bases; nucleotides not matched to a gene: 5. CDR1 SGHTA and CDR2 FQGTGA come from the germline V gene.

This clonotype was seen only a few times. The CDR3 nucleotides are TGTGCCAGCAGCTTAACGGGGGCTCGGTACAATGAGCAGTTCTTC. Residues: CASSLTGARYNEQFF. The V and J genes are TRBV7-3 and TRBJ2-5, with D tentatively TRBD1 (6 bases). The J call is doubtful: the DNA matches TRBJ2-1 better. Germline V lookup: CDR1 SGHTA, CDR2 FQGTGA. The length of the CDR3 is 15 residues.

The gene calls are TRBV12-3 or TRBV12-4 and TRBJ2-1; 7 bases are shared with TRBD2. The assigned J gene may be wrong: the sequence end matches TRBJ2-7 better. The CDR3 length is 14 residues. The CDR3 sequence is CASSLGEGGYEQYF. The CDR3 DNA is TGTGCCAGCAGTTTAGGGGAGGGTGGGTACGAGCAGTACTTC.

On this clonotype itself: Germline is not matched at one junction end, which may reflect a read error. The chain joins TRBV4-1 to TRBJ2-4; D is unresolved. Germline CDR1 is MGHRA and CDR2 is YSYEKL. The CDR3 contains 14 residues. CDR3 nucleotides: TGCGCCAGCAGCTCCGTGATAGCCAAAAACTTTCAGTACTTC. Residues: CASSSVIAKNFQYF.

The V call is TRBV24-1, the J call TRBJ2-1; the match to TRBD2 covers 8 bases. V trimming: 4 bases; J trimming: 3 bases; junction bases outside the gene matches: 16. Germline V gives CDR1 KGHDR, CDR2 SFDVKD. The CDR3 totals 19 residues. The CDR3 is CATSETLAGKHARYNEQFF. DNA of the CDR3: TGTGCCACCAGTGAAACGTTAGCGGGAAAACATGCGCGCTACAATGAGCAGTTCTTC.

This chain uses TRBV4-1 with TRBJ2-5; TRBD2 aligns across 8 bases. Near its end, the DNA agrees better with TRBJ2-1, so the J call may be wrong. The germline CDR1 and CDR2 sequences are MGHRA and YSYEKL. The CDR3 is 16 residues long. The CDR3 DNA is TGCGCCAGCAGCCCCTCAGGGACTAGTGCCTCGGGGTGGCAGTTCTTC. It yields the protein CASSPSGTSASGWQFF.

The chain recombines TRBV7-2 with TRBJ2-1; weak D call: TRBD2 (5 bases). Trimming shortened V by 1 base and J by 6 bases, and 13 bases separated the two germline ends. The CDR3 covers 15 residues. Germline-derived CDR1 and CDR2 are SGHTA and FQGNSA. The CDR3 here is CASSLEGLAGNEQFF. As DNA, the CDR3 is TGTGCCAGCAGCTTAGAGGGTCTAGCAGGCAATGAGCAGTTCTTC.

The chain carries TRBV5-1 and TRBJ2-1; 14 bases are a match to TRBD2. V dropped 3 bases and J dropped 9; count of bases not matched to a gene: 5. The CDR3 sequence is 15 residues long. Germline V lookup: CDR1 SGHRS, CDR2 YFSETQ. The DNA for the CDR3 is TGCGCCAGCAGCTCCGGGACTAGCGGGAGCGGTGAGCAGTTCTTC. Amino acids: CASSSGTSGSGEQFF.

The genes are TRBV7-2 and TRBJ2-1; D possibly uses TRBD1 or TRBD2 (5 bases each). Germline CDR1 SGHTA, CDR2 FQGNSA. Trimming removed 1 base at V and 0 bases at J, with 16 bases between. This CDR3 has 18 residues. Here the CDR3 DNA reads TGTGCCAGCAGCTTAGGCCCAACTATCGGGGCCTCCTACAATGAGCAGTTCTTC. Its translation: CASSLGPTIGASYNEQFF. Full variable domain (remainder filled in from reference TRBV7-2 and TRBJ2-1): GAGVSQSPSNKVTEKGKDVELRCDPISGHTALYWYRQSLGQGLEFLIYFQGNSAPDKSGLPSDRFSAERTGGSVSTLTIQRTQQEDSAVYLCASSLGPTIGASYNEQFFGPGTRLTVL.

This clonotype was observed a single time. J is TRBJ2-5 and V is TRBV25-1; no reliable D call. The germline gives CDR1 MGHDK, CDR2 SYGVNS. CDR3 size: 15 residues. V dropped 3 bases and J dropped 1 base, with 12 bases sitting between them. The CDR3 protein is CASSDYVRIQETQYF. Here the CDR3 DNA reads TGTGCCAGCAGTGATTATGTCAGGATCCAAGAGACCCAGTACTTC.

This clonotype has a handful of counts. The chain employs TRBV7-9 and TRBJ2-3; the match to TRBD2 covers 8 bases. CDR3 length: 17 amino acids. V lost 5 bases, J lost 7 bases, and 17 bases stayed unmatched. The germline gives CDR1 SEHNR, CDR2 FQNEAQ (reference sequence). The CDR3 sequence: CASSPTTGAGVGYTQYF. The CDR3 nucleotides are TGTGCCAGCAGCCCAACGACGGGAGCGGGAGTTGGGTATACGCAGTATTTT. Drawing the rest from reference TRBV7-9 and TRBJ2-3, the complete variable domain is DTGVSQNPRHKITKRGQNVTFRCDPISEHNRLYWYRQTLGQGPEFLTYFQNEAQLEKSRLLSDRFSAERPKGSFSTLEIQRTEQGDSAMYLCASSPTTGAGVGYTQYFGPGTRLTVL.

This clonotype was found a few times. The rearrangement uses TRBV3-1 and TRBJ1-4; D is undetermined. Trimming left V 6 bases short and J 2 bases short, with 4 bases between. Germline assignment: CDR1 LGHDT and CDR2 YNNKEL (reference sequence). The length of the CDR3 is 12 residues. In DNA form, the CDR3 reads TGTGCCAGCAGTAATACTAATGAAAAACTGTTTTTT. Its translation: CASSNTNEKLFF.